This TCR beta chain was found in a study of blood T cell repertoires in COVID-19. The wider study: The United States, Italy and Spain were the sources of the acute and convalescent COVID-19 samples.

V was trimmed by 10 bases and J by 1 base, leaving 11 bases between them. The CDR3 is 13 amino acids. CDR1 is MDHEN, CDR2 SYDVKM, per germline. The protocol was immunoSEQ multiplex PCR, while the TCRdb copy is restricted to in-frame clones and leaves out a portion. This table holds under 350,000 clones, around 82% found once. Material for sequencing was peripheral blood. This TCR derives from a woman between 50 and 59 years old who had recovered from COVID-19. V usage is TRBV28 and J usage is TRBJ1-3; a possible D gene is TRBD1 (6 bases). The DNA for the CDR3 is TGTGCCATCGAACAGGGTTCTGGAAACACCATATATTTT. This sequence encodes CAIEQGSGNTIYF. The entire variable domain, with the rest obtained from reference TRBV28 and TRBJ1-3, is as follows: DVKVTQSSRYLVKRTGEKVFLECVQDMDHENMFWYRQDPGLGLRLIYFSYDVKMKEKGDIPEGYSVSREKKERFSLILESASTNQTSMYLCAIEQGSGNTIYFGEGSWLTVV.